This is a list of T cell receptor beta chains from one sample in a study of T cells in Graves' hyperthyroidism and ophthalmopathy. From the multiplex PCR reads, TCRdb called clonotypes with MiXCR, one entry per CDR3 protein. The sample lists more than 300,000 distinct CDR3 sequences; around 14% were seen once. Sequencing was carried out using blood. The receptors derive from a woman younger than 30 with Graves' hyperthyroidism. Each CDR3 is given with its conserved first and last residue. A D gene is named only where the DNA matches it firmly. Clone size is not always given. Where it is, it says once, few, many or a class for expanded clones.

V gene	D gene	J gene	clone size	CDR3 protein	CDR3 DNA
TRBV6-5	TRBD1	TRBJ1-2	many	CASSYHRDSYGYTF	TGTGCCAGCAGTTACCACCGGGACAGCTATGGCTACACCTTC
TRBV7-9	.	TRBJ2-2	few	CASSSRGGELFF	TGTGCCAGCAGCTCTCGGGGCGGGGAGCTGTTTTTT
TRBV11-2	.	TRBJ2-7	many	CASSLGIASYEQYF	TGTGCCAGCAGCTTGGGGATCGCCTCCTACGAGCAGTACTTC
TRBV2	TRBD1	TRBJ1-6	many	CASSVQGDNSPLHF	TGTGCCAGCAGTGTACAGGGGGATAATTCACCCCTCCACTTT
TRBV4-1	TRBD1	TRBJ2-7	many	CASSQGGQVSYEQYF	TGCGCCAGCAGCCAAGGGGGACAGGTATCCTACGAGCAGTACTTC
TRBV29-1	.	TRBJ2-5	many	CSVHRYGQETQYF	TGCAGCGTCCACCGTTACGGACAAGAGACCCAGTACTTC
TRBV6-2/TRBV6-3	.	TRBJ1-2	few	CASNPTGARYGYTF	TGTGCCAGCAACCCTACGGGGGCTCGTTATGGCTACACCTTC
TRBV27	.	TRBJ2-3	many	CASSLYPPAGTDTQYF	TGTGCCAGCAGTTTATATCCCCCCGCGGGAACAGATACGCAGTATTTT
TRBV19	.	TRBJ1-1	.	CASSIEGETEAFF	TGTGCCAGTAGTATAGAGGGAGAGACTGAAGCTTTCTTT
TRBV7-6	TRBD2	TRBJ2-3	many	CASSAAGGATDTQYF	TGTGCCAGCAGCGCGGCGGGAGGGGCAACAGATACGCAGTATTTT
TRBV10-3	TRBD2	TRBJ2-3	few	CAISPTSGAADTQYF	TGTGCCATCAGCCCGACTAGCGGGGCGGCAGATACGCAGTATTTT
TRBV7-9	.	TRBJ2-2	many	CASSYKDGYTGELFF	TGTGCCAGCAGCTACAAGGACGGCTACACCGGGGAGCTGTTTTTT
TRBV3-1	.	TRBJ1-2	.	CASRTVGAGDPLYGYTF	TGTGCCAGCAGAACAGTTGGGGCGGGGGATCCCCTCTATGGCTACACCTTC
TRBV29-1	.	TRBJ1-1	few	CSVVGGKAFF	TGCAGCGTTGTCGGGGGGAAAGCTTTCTTT
TRBV6-2/TRBV6-3	.	TRBJ2-2	many	CASTRASFTGELFF	TGTGCCAGTACCCGGGCGAGTTTCACCGGGGAGCTGTTTTTT
TRBV2	TRBD2	TRBJ2-5	many	CASMTSGQETQYF	TGTGCCAGCATGACTAGCGGCCAAGAGACCCAGTACTTC
TRBV5-1	.	TRBJ2-7	many	CASSPVGYEQYF	TGCGCCAGCAGCCCAGTAGGGTACGAGCAGTACTTC
TRBV9	.	TRBJ2-7	many	CASSPSGDVSYEQYF	TGTGCCAGCAGCCCCTCAGGTGATGTCTCCTACGAGCAGTACTTC
TRBV20-1	TRBD2	TRBJ2-3	many	CSARDLGREMGTDTQYF	TGCAGTGCTAGAGATCTGGGGCGGGAGATGGGCACAGATACGCAGTATTTT
TRBV6-2/TRBV6-3	TRBD1	TRBJ2-5	many	CASSLYRGQETQYF	TGTGCCAGCAGTCTCTACAGGGGTCAAGAGACCCAGTACTTC
TRBV30	.	TRBJ1-5	.	CAWSVTIPGAQHF	TGTGCCTGGAGTGTCACCATTCCCGGGGCCCAGCATTTT
TRBV7-9	TRBD1	TRBJ1-4	.	CASSLTSGTGVEKLFF	TGTGCCAGCAGCTTAACTTCCGGGACAGGGGTCGAAAAACTGTTTTTT
TRBV30	.	TRBJ1-3	many	CAWTRAFLGNTIYF	TGTGCCTGGACCCGGGCCTTCCTAGGAAACACCATATATTTT
TRBV7-3	.	TRBJ2-7	many	CASSLSSGTYEQYF	TGTGCCAGCAGCTTATCTTCCGGGACCTACGAGCAGTACTTC
TRBV28	.	TRBJ1-4	.	CASRFGGGEKLFF	TGTGCCAGCAGATTCGGGGGCGGAGAAAAACTGTTTTTT
TRBV12-3/TRBV12-4	TRBD1	TRBJ1-4	few	CASSSRRQGLGEKLFF	TGTGCCAGCAGTTCCCGGAGACAGGGGCTTGGGGAAAAACTGTTTTTT
TRBV7-8	.	TRBJ2-3	few	CASSVGGSTDTQYF	TGTGCCAGCAGCGTAGGAGGCAGCACAGATACGCAGTATTTT
TRBV20-1	TRBD1	TRBJ2-1	few	CSARTGGVNEQFF	TGCAGTGCTAGGACAGGGGGCGTCAATGAGCAGTTCTTC
TRBV30	TRBD2	TRBJ2-7	many	CAWKTTSGRAQQYF	TGTGCCTGGAAAACGACTAGCGGGAGGGCCCAGCAGTACTTC
TRBV5-1	.	TRBJ2-5	many	CASSLADGAMTQYF	TGCGCCAGCAGCTTGGCCGATGGGGCCATGACCCAGTACTTC
TRBV11-2	TRBD2	TRBJ2-2	many	CASSPGLADTGELFF	TGTGCCAGCAGTCCCGGACTAGCAGACACCGGGGAGCTGTTTTTT
TRBV18	TRBD1	TRBJ1-1	few	CASSLAGQGSFSTEAFF	TGTGCCAGCTCATTGGCCGGACAGGGCTCCTTCAGCACTGAAGCTTTCTTT
TRBV7-3	.	TRBJ1-1	few	CASSVYIGTEAFF	TGTGCCAGCAGCGTGTACATCGGCACTGAAGCTTTCTTT
TRBV6-2/TRBV6-3	TRBD2	TRBJ2-1	.	CASSYSTTSGGDYSHNEQFF	TGTGCCAGCAGTTACTCTACGACTAGCGGGGGGGACTATTCCCACAATGAGCAGTTCTTC
TRBV20-1	TRBD1	TRBJ2-4	few	CSARDRQGAKNIQYF	TGCAGTGCTAGAGATCGACAGGGAGCCAAAAACATTCAGTACTTC
TRBV6-1	.	TRBJ2-5	.	CASSPGVALLGETQYF	TGTGCCAGCAGCCCTGGGGTAGCCCTCCTTGGGGAGACCCAGTACTTC
TRBV10-1	.	TRBJ2-2	.	CASSDPTRRGELFF	TGCGCCAGCAGTGACCCGACTCGCCGCGGGGAGCTGTTTTTT
TRBV6-1	TRBD1	TRBJ2-7	.	CACDRGADEQYF	TGTGCCTGCGACAGGGGGGCCGACGAGCAGTACTTC
TRBV6-1	.	TRBJ1-2	few	CASSEEGHRPFYGYTF	TGTGCCAGCAGTGAAGAGGGCCACAGGCCCTTCTATGGCTACACCTTC
TRBV6-2/TRBV6-3	TRBD1	TRBJ1-1	few	CASSYNPHRQGPVNTEAFF	TGTGCCAGCAGTTACAACCCCCACCGACAGGGACCCGTGAACACTGAAGCTTTCTTT
TRBV20-1	.	TRBJ2-5	many	CSARVSRGWGETQYF	TGCAGTGCTAGAGTTTCTCGCGGATGGGGGGAGACCCAGTACTTC
TRBV6-1	.	TRBJ1-1	many	CASSGTRNTEAFF	TGTGCCAGCAGTGGCACTCGGAACACTGAAGCTTTCTTT
TRBV28	TRBD1	TRBJ1-2	many	CASRQGYYGYTF	TGTGCCAGCAGACAGGGGTACTATGGCTACACCTTC
TRBV5-1	.	TRBJ1-3	many	CASSLGSEGNTIYF	TGCGCCAGCAGCTTGGGGTCGGAAGGAAACACCATATATTTT
TRBV3-1	.	TRBJ2-5	many	CASSQVAWRRGEETQYF	TGTGCCAGCAGCCAAGTTGCTTGGCGTAGGGGAGAAGAGACCCAGTACTTC
TRBV7-3	.	TRBJ2-1	many	CASSPQGSGNEQFF	TGTGCCAGCAGCCCCCAGGGGTCGGGCAATGAGCAGTTCTTC
TRBV20-1	TRBD2	TRBJ2-1	few	CSAHLAGSGNEQFF	TGCAGTGCTCATTTAGCGGGGAGCGGTAATGAGCAGTTCTTC
TRBV11-2	.	TRBJ2-3	many	CASSVTPGATTDTQYF	TGTGCCAGCAGCGTAACTCCCGGGGCGACCACAGATACGCAGTATTTT
TRBV4-1	TRBD1	TRBJ2-1	.	CASSVPTGGNEQFF	TGCGCCAGCAGCGTACCGACAGGGGGTAATGAGCAGTTCTTC
TRBV14	.	TRBJ1-4	few	CASSQRTTGFGEKLFF	TGTGCCAGCAGCCAACGTACGACAGGCTTTGGGGAAAAACTGTTTTTT
TRBV18	.	TRBJ2-4	few	CASSPGHTPPDIQYF	TGTGCCAGCTCACCGGGACATACACCCCCGGACATTCAGTACTTC
TRBV7-3	.	TRBJ1-6	few	CASSRDASYNSPLHF	TGTGCCAGCAGCCGAGACGCTTCATATAATTCACCCCTCCACTTT
TRBV27	.	TRBJ1-1	many	CASSLTGPMNTEAFF	TGTGCCAGCAGTCTGACCGGACCCATGAACACTGAAGCTTTCTTT
TRBV5-6	TRBD1	TRBJ1-1	many	CASRLTGMNTEAFF	TGTGCCAGCAGATTGACAGGGATGAACACTGAAGCTTTCTTT
TRBV28	TRBD2	TRBJ2-7	many	CASTPGGSGWGQYF	TGTGCCAGCACCCCCGGCGGTAGCGGGTGGGGGCAGTACTTC